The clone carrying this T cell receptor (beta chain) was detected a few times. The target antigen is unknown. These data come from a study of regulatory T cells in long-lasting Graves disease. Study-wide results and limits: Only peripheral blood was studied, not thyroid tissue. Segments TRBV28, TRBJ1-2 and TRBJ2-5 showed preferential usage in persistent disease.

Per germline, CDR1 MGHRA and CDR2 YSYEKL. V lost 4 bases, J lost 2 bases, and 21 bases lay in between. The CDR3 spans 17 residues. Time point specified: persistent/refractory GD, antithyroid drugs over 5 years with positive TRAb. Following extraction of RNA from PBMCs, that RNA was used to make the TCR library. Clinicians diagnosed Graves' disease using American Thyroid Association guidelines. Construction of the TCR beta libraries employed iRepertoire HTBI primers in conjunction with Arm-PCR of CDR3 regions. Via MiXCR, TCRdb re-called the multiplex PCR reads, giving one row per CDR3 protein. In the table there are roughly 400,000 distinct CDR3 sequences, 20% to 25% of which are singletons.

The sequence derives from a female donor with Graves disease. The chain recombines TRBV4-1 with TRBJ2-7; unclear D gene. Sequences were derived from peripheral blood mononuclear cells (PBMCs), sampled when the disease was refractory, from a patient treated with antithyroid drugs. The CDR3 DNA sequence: TGCGCCAGCAGCCCGACCACCACACCCCGGCTAGCCTACGAGCAGTACTTC. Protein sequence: CASSPTTTPRLAYEQYF.